This T cell receptor beta chain was documented in a study of blood T cell repertoires in COVID-19. At the level of the study: COVID-19 samples, acute and convalescent, were from the United States, Italy and Spain. In each case, the material was cDNA or gDNA derived from T cells, B-cell-depleted T cells, or PBMCs.

A few counts support this clone. In the original analysis: Reference gene primer amplification gave estimated nucleated cell counts. Only in-frame clones appear in the TCRdb table, and some are missing; sequencing was by immunoSEQ multiplex PCR. The V and J calls and the clone size are those of that table, but D and trimming were determined from the DNA. The profile shows around 190,000 clones, approximately 86% of them singletons. The germline V and J ends were trimmed by 0 bases and 4 bases, with 9 bases remaining between them. Per the germline V gene, CDR1 is SGHTA and CDR2 is FQGNSA. This CDR3 comprises 14 residues.

Sequenced material: peripheral blood. This chain uses TRBV7-2 with TRBJ1-2, with D perhaps TRBD1 (5 bases). The source is a man aged 45-60 years with active or convalescent COVID-19. CDR3 protein: CASSLARGSYGYTF. The CDR3 bases are TGTGCCAGCAGCTTAGCGCGGGGGTCCTATGGCTACACCTTC.